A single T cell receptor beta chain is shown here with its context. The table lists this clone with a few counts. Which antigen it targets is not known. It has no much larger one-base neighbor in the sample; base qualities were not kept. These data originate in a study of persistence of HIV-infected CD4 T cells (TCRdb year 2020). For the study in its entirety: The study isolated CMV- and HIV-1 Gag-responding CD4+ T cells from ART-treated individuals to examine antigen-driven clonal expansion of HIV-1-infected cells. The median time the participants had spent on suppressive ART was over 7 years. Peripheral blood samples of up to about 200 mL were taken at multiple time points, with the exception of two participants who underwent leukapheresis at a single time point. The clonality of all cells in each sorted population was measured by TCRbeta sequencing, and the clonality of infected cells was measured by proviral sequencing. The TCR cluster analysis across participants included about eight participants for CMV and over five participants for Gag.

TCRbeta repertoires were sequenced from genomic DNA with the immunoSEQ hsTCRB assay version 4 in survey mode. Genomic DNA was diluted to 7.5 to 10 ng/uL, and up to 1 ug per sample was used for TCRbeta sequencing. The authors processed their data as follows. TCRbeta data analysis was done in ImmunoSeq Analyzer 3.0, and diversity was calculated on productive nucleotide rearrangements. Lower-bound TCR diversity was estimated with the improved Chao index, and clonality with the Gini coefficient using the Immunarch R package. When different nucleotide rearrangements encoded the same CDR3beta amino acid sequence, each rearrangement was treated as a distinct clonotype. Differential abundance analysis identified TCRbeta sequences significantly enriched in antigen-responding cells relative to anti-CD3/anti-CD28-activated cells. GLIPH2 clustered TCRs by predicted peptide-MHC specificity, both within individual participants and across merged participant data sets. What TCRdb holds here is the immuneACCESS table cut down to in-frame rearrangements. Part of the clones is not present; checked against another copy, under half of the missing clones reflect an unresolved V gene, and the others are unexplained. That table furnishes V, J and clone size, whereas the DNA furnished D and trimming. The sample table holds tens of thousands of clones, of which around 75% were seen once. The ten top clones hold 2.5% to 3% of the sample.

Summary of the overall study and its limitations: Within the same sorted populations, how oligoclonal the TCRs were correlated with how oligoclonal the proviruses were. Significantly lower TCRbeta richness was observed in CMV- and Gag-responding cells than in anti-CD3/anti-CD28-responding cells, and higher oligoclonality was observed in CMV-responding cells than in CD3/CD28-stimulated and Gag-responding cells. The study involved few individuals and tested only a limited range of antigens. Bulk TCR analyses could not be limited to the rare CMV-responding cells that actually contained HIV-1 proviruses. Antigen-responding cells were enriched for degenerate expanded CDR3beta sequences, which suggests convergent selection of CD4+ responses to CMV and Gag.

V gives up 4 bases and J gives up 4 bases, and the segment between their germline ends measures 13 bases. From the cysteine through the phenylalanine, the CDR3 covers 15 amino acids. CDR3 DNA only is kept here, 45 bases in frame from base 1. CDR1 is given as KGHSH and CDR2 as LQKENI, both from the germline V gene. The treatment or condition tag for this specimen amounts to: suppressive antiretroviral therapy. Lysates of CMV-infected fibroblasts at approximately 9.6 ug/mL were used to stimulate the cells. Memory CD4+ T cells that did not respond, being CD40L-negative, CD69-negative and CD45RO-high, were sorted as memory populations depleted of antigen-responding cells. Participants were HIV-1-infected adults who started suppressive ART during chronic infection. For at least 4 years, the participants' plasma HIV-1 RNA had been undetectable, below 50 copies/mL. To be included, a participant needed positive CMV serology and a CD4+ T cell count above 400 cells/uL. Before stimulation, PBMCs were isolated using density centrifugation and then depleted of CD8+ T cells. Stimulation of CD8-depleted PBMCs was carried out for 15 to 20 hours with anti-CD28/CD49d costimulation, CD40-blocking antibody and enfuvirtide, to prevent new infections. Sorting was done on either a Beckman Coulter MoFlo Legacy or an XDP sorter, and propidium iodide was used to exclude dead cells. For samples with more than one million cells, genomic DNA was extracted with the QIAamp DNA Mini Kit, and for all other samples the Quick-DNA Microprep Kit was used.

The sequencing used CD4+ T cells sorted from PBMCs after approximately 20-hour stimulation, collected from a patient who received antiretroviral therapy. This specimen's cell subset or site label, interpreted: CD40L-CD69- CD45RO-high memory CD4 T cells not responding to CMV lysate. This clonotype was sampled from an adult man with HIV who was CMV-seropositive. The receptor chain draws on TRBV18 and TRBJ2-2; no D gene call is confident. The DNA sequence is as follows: TGTGCCAGCTCACTCCTTGCCCCGGGCACCGGGGAGCTGTTTTTT. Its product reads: CASSLLAPGTGELFF.